A selection of T cell receptor beta chains follows, all from one sample in a study of blood T cell repertoires in COVID-19. Measured with immunoSEQ multiplex PCR; TCRdb has only the in-frame clones, and not every one. The data contain hundreds of thousands of clones, approximately 83% of them seen just once; the ten biggest clones take up less than 2.5%. The sample was PBMCs or T cells enriched from blood (not recorded which). Receptor source: a man aged 25-40 years who had recovered from COVID-19. The CDR3 runs from the conserved cysteine through the conserved F or W. The order of the fields is J gene, D gene, V gene, clone size, CDR3 protein, CDR3 DNA. D genes are given only for firm matches. Not every row has a clone size; where given, it reads once, few, many or a size class.

>TRBJ2-3|TRBD2|TRBV7-8|-
CASSLGSGASPATQYF
TGTGCCAGCAGCTTAGGAAGCGGGGCCTCTCCCGCTACGCAGTATTTT
>TRBJ1-5|-|TRBV18|-
CASSPGGYQPQHF
TGTGCCAGCTCACCGGGGGGTTATCAGCCCCAGCATTTT
>TRBJ1-2|TRBD1|TRBV19|once
CASDPGQALTNYGYTF
TGTGCCAGTGATCCGGGACAGGCGCTTACTAACTATGGCTACACCTTC
>TRBJ1-4|TRBD1|TRBV7-2|-
CASSLTRTGRGKLFF
TGTGCCAGCAGCCTAACCAGGACAGGGAGGGGAAAACTGTTTTTT
>TRBJ1-2|-|TRBV5-1|-
CASSLSRGGDYGYTF
TGCGCCAGCAGCTTGTCGCGGGGAGGTGACTATGGCTACACCTTC
>TRBJ2-2|TRBD1|TRBV27|-
CASSLLAGGTGELFF
TGTGCCAGCAGTTTACTGGCAGGGGGCACCGGGGAGCTGTTTTTT
>TRBJ2-1|TRBD2|TRBV4-2|once
CASSQETAGGAPEQFF
TGTGCCAGCAGCCAAGAGACCGCGGGGGGGGCCCCTGAGCAGTTCTTC
>TRBJ1-5|TRBD1|TRBV7-2|-
CASSSTGGLRYSNQPQHF
TGTGCCAGCAGCTCGACAGGGGGGTTACGATATAGCAATCAGCCCCAGCATTTT
>TRBJ1-4|-|TRBV5-4|-
CASSLQGTAGEKLFF
TGTGCCAGCAGCTTGCAAGGGACGGCGGGGGAAAAACTGTTTTTT
>TRBJ1-4|-|TRBV4-1|-
CASSYVLRGERTNEKLFF
TGCGCCAGCAGCTACGTACTTCGGGGGGAGAGAACTAATGAAAAACTGTTTTTT
>TRBJ1-3|TRBD1|TRBV29-1|-
CSVEIDRGGKGNTIYF
TGCAGCGTTGAAATAGACAGGGGGGGAAAGGGAAACACCATATATTTT
>TRBJ1-1|TRBD1|TRBV2|-
CASSLTGENTEAFF
TGTGCCAGCAGCTTGACAGGGGAGAACACTGAAGCTTTCTTT
>TRBJ1-4|TRBD1|TRBV9|-
CASSVVRGQLFF
TGTGCCAGCAGCGTAGTGAGGGGACAGCTGTTTTTT
>TRBJ1-1|-|TRBV30|-
CAWSVPPTGEAFF
TGTGCCTGGAGTGTGCCACCGACAGGTGAAGCTTTCTTT
>TRBJ1-2|-|TRBV7-9|-
CASSLGTSYGYTF
TGTGCCAGCAGCTTAGGGACTTCCTATGGCTACACCTTC
>TRBJ2-7|TRBD2|TRBV4-1|-
CASSQDIAGEPYEQYF
TGCGCCAGCAGCCAAGATATAGCGGGGGAACCCTACGAGCAGTACTTC
>TRBJ2-1|TRBD1|TRBV9|few
CASSARQGGYNEQFF
TGTGCCAGCAGCGCGAGACAGGGGGGCTACAATGAGCAGTTCTTC
>TRBJ1-1|-|TRBV3-1/TRBV3-2|-
CASSHIGRTPIAFF
TGTGCCAGCAGCCATATCGGCAGGACTCCCATCGCTTTCTTT
>TRBJ1-4|-|TRBV5-1|few
CASSPTGNQGEKLFF
TGCGCCAGCAGCCCGACAGGAAATCAAGGGGAAAAACTGTTTTTT
>TRBJ1-5|-|TRBV6-5|once
CASRPSTGSNQPQHF
TGTGCCAGCAGACCTTCTACAGGGAGCAATCAGCCCCAGCATTTT
>TRBJ1-1|-|TRBV18|-
CASSPQNRATEAFF
TGTGCCAGCTCACCACAGAACAGGGCCACTGAAGCTTTCTTT